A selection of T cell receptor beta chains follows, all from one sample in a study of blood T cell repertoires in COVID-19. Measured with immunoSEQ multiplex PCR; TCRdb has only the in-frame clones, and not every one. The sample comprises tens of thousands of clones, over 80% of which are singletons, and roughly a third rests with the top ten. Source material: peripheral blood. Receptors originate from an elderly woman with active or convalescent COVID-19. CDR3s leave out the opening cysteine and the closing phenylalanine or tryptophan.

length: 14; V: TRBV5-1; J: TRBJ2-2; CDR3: ASSFLTRSGTGELF
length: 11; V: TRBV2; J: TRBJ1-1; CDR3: ASSEGGHTEAF
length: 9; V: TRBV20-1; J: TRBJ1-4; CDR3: SAIGGDELF
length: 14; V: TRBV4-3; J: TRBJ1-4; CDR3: ASSQDIRVQKEKLF
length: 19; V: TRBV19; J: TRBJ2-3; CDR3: ASSIEVGTSGGYSITDTQY
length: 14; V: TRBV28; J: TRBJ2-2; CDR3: ASSSLGTSGTGELF
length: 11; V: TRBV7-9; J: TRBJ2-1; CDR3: ASSLSRHNEQF
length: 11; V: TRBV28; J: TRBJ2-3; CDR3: ASSDIAPDTQY
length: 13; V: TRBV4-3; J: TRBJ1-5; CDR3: ASSQMTGPDQPQH
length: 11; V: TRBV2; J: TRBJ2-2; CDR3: ATRDRGRGELF
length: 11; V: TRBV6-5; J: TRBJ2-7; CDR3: ASSRGSDNEQY
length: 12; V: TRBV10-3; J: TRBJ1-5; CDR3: AISESRVGQPQH
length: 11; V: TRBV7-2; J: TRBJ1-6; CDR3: ASSLESSLPLH
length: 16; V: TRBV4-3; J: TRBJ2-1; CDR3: ASSQRGGSAGAYNEQF
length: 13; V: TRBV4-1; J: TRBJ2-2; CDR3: ASSQVGQITGELF
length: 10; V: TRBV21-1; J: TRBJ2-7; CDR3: ASSCPGWEQY
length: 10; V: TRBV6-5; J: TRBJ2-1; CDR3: ASSKLHNEQF
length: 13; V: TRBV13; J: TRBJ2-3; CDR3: ASSLGFAGGDTQY
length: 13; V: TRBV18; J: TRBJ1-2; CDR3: ASSPSTGYIHGYT
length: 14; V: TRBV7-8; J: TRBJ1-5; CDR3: ASSLRTRSENQPQH
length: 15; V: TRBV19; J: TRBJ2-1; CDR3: ASSRMFGTGGLNEQF
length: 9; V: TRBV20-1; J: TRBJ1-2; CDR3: SAKRTYGYT
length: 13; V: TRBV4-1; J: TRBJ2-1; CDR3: ASSQERGPYNEQF
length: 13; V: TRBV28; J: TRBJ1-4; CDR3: ASSPRGRGDEKLF
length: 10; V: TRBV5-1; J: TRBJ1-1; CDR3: ASSSENTEAF
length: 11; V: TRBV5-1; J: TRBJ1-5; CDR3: ASSPQGEQPQH
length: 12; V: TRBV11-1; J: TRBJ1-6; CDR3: ASSTPTVNSPLH
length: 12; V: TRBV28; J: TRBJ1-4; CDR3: ASTIGVTNEKLF
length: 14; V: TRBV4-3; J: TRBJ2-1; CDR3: ASSQDIGGAFNEQF
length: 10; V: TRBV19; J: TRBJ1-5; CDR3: ASSRTDQPQH
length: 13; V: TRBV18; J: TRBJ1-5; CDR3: ASSPEGARDQPQH
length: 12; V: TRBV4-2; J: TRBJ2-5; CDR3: ASSQGLGQETQY
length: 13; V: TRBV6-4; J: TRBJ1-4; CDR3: ASTQEHGTNEKLF
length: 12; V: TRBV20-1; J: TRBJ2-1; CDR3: SASRSSGYNEQF
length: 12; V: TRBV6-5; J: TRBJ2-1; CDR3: ASSYSAGGNEQF
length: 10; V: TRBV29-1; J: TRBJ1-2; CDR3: SVEAGRYGYT
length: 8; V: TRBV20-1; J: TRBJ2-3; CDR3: SASTGTQY
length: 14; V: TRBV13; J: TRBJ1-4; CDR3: ASSLGLRATNEKLF
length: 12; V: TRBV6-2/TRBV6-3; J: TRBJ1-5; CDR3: ASSPGTDNQPQH
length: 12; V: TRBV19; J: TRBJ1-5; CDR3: ASSTETGRQPQH
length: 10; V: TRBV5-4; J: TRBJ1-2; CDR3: ASSLDRDGYT
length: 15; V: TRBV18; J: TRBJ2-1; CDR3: ASSPRIPGLEGNEQF
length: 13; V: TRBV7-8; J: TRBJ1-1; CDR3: ASSLVRQLNTEAF
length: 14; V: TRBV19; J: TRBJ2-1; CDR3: ASSPGGGRGYNEQF
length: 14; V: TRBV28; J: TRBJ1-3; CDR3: ASSFRTGRGGNTIY
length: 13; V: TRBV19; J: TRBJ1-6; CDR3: ASSSQDSYNSPLH
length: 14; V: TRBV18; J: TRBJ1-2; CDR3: ASSPVTGPANYGYT
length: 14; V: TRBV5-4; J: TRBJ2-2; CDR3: ASSLDQGASTGELF
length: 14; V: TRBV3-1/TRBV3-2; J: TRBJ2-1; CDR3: ASSQVGGNSYNEQF
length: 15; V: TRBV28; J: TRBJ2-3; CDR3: ASSGVGLAGVEDTQY
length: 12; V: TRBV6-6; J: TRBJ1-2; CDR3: ASSQGQGSYGYT
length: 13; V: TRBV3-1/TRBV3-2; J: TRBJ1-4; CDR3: ASSQEVPGREKLF
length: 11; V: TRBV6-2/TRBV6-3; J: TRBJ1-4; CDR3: ASSQAINEKLF
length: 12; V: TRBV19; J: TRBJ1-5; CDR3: ASSFGQINQPQH
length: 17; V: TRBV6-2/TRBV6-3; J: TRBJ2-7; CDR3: ASSYSRTGNRRGLYEQY
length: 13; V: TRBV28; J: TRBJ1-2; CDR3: ASSFGTAKSYGYT
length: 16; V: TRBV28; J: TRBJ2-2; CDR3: ASRTGLAGAQNTGELF
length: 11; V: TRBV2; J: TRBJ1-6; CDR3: ASRQGDNSPLH
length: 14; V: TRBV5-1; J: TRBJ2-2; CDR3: ASSLVVGTGTGELF
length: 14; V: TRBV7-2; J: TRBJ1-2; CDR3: ASSLNGGSSNYGYT